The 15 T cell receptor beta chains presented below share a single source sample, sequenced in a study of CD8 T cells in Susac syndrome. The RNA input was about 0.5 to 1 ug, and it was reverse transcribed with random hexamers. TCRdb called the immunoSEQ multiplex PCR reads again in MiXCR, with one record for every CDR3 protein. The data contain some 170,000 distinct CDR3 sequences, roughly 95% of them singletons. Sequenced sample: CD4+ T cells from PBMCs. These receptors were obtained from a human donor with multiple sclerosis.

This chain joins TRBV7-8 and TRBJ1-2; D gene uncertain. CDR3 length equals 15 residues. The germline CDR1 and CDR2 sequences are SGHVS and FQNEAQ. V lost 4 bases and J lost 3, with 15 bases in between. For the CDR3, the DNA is TGTGCCAGCAGCTCCCGATCGGGCGGATACTATGGCTACACCTTC. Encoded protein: CASSSRSGGYYGYTF.

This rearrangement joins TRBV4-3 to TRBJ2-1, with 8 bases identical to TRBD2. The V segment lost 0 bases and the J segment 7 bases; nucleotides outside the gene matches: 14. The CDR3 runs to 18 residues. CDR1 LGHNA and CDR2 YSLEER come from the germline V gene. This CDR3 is CASSQDAGLAGARNEQFF. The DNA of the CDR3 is TGCGCCAGCAGCCAAGACGCAGGACTAGCCGGCGCGAGGAATGAGCAGTTCTTC.

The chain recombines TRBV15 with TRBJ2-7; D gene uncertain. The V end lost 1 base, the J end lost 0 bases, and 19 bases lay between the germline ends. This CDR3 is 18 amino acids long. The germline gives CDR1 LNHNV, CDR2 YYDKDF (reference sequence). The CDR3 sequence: CATSRGKYRVSSSYEQYF. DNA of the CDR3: TGTGCCACCAGCAGAGGCAAATATCGGGTGTCAAGCTCCTACGAGCAGTACTTC.

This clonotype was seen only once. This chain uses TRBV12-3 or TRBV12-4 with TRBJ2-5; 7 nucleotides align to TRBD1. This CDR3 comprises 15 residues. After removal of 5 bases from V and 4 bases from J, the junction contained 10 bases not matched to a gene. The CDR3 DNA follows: TGTGCCAGCAGTCCACGGGACAGAGAAACAGAGACCCAGTACTTC. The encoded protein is CASSPRDRETETQYF.

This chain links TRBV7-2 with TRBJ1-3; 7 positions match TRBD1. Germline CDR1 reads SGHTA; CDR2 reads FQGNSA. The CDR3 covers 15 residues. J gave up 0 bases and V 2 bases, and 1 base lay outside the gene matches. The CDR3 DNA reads TGTGCCAGCAGCTTACAGGGGGACTCTGGAAACACCATATATTTT. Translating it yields CASSLQGDSGNTIYF.

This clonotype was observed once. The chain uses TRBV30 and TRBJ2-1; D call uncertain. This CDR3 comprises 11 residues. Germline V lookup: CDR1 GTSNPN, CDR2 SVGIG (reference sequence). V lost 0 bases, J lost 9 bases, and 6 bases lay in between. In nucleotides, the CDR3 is TGTGCCTGGAGTGTACCTGGTGAGCAGTTCTTC. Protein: CAWSVPGEQFF.

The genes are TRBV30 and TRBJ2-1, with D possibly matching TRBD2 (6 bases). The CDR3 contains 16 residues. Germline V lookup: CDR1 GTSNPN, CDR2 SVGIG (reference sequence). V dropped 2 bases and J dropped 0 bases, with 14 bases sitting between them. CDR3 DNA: TGTGCCTGGAGTAACTTAGCGGCCCCCTCCTACAATGAGCAGTTCTTC. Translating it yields CAWSNLAAPSYNEQFF.

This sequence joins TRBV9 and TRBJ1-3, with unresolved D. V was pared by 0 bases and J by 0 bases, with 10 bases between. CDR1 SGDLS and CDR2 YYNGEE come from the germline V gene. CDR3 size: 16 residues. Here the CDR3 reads CASSVGGRSSGNTIYF. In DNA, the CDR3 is TGTGCCAGCAGCGTAGGTGGAAGGAGCTCTGGAAACACCATATATTTT.

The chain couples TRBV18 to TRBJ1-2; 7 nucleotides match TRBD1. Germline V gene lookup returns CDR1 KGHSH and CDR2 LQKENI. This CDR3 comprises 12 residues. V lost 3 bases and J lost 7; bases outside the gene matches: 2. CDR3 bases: TGTGCCAGCTCACCCGACAGGGCTGGCTACACCTTC. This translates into CASSPDRAGYTF.

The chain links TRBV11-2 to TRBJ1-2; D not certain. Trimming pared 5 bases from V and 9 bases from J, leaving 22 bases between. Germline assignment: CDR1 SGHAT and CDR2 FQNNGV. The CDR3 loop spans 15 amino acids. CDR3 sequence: CASSRTVHYDASYTF. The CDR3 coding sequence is TGTGCCAGCAGCCGTACAGTTCACTATGATGCTAGCTACACCTTC.

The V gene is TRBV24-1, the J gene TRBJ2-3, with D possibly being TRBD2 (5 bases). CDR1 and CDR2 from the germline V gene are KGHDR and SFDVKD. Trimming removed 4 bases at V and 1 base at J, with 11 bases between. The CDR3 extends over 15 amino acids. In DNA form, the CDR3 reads TGTGCCACCAGTGACGAGGGTAGGGGCACAGATACGCAGTATTTT. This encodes CATSDEGRGTDTQYF.

The chain's CDR3 is CARSEGGKAFF. In DNA, the CDR3 is TGTGCCCGGTCTGAGGGGGGGAAAGCTTTCTTT. This chain links TRBV30 with TRBJ1-1, with D perhaps TRBD1 (6 bases). This CDR3 has 11 residues. The germline V gene encodes CDR1 GTSNPN and CDR2 SVGIG (reference sequence). The V end was cut by 8 bases, the J end by 9 bases, with 16 bases between.

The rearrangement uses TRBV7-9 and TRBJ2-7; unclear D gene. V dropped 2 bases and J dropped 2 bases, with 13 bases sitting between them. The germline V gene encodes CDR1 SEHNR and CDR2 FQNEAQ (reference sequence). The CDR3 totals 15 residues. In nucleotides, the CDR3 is TGTGCCAGCAGCTTATTATCCGGCCTAGCCTACGAGCAGTACTTC. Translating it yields CASSLLSGLAYEQYF.

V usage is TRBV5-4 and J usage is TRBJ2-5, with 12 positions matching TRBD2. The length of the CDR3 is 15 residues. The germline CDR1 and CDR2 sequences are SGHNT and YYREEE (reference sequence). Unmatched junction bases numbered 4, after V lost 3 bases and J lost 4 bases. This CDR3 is CASSSLAGGAETQYF. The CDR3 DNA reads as TGTGCCAGCAGCTCCCTAGCGGGAGGGGCAGAGACCCAGTACTTC.

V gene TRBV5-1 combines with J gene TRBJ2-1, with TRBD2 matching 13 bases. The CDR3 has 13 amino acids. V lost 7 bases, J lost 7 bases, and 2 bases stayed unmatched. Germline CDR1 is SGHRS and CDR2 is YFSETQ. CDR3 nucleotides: TGCGCCAGCGGACTAGCGGGAGAAAATGAGCAGTTCTTC. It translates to CASGLAGENEQFF.